A single sample gave rise to the 21 T cell receptor beta chains below, sequenced in a study of T cell responses to AZD1222 COVID-19 vaccine. Here immunoSEQ multiplex PCR was the method, and the copy in TCRdb shows in-frame clones only, minus some. The table lists 140,000 to 150,000 clones, 88% of them singletons. The material sequenced was peripheral blood, taken 28 days after the second dose of the MenACWY control vaccine. These receptors came from an adult who received the MenACWY meningococcal vaccine as a control.

This clone was recorded only once. The V call is TRBV5-1, the J call TRBJ2-7; 8 positions match TRBD1. The CDR3 spans 16 residues. V gave up 0 bases and J gave up 3 bases; unmatched junction bases: 8. Germline V lookup: CDR1 SGHRS, CDR2 YFSETQ. The CDR3 DNA follows: TGCGCCAGCAGCTTGGCCCTCCAGGGGGCTCGCTACGAGCAGTACTTC. The encoded protein is CASSLALQGARYEQYF. The full variable domain, its missing parts supplied by reference TRBV5-1 and TRBJ2-7, is KAGVTQTPRYLIKTRGQQVTLSCSPISGHRSVSWYQQTPGQGLQFLFEYFSETQRNKGNFPGRFSGRQFSNSRSEMNVSTLELGDSALYLCASSLALQGARYEQYFGPGTRLTVT.

The V call is TRBV28, the J call TRBJ1-1, with D hard to call. V was cut by 7 bases and J by 5 bases, with 14 bases left in between. The CDR3 has 13 amino acids. Germline V CDR1 and CDR2: MDHEN, SYDVKM. The CDR3, as DNA: TGTGCCAGCACCGGAGCGCGGTGGACTGAAGCTTTCTTT. It is translated as CASTGARWTEAFF. Filled out from reference TRBV28 and TRBJ1-1, the complete variable domain reads DVKVTQSSRYLVKRTGEKVFLECVQDMDHENMFWYRQDPGLGLRLIYFSYDVKMKEKGDIPEGYSVSREKKERFSLILESASTNQTSMYLCASTGARWTEAFFGQGTRLTVV.

The rearrangement links TRBV5-4 to TRBJ1-1; tentatively, D is TRBD1 (6 bases). Trimming cost V 6 bases and J 3 bases, with 18 bases left between them. Per the germline V gene, CDR1 is SGHNT and CDR2 is YYREEE (reference sequence). The length of the CDR3 is 15 residues. The CDR3 reads CASTPAGASDTEAFF. The CDR3 DNA follows: TGTGCCAGCACCCCTGCGGGGGCATCCGACACTGAAGCTTTCTTT. The full variable domain, in which reference TRBV5-4 and TRBJ1-1 provide the parts outside the CDR3, is ETGVTQSPTHLIKTRGQQVTLRCSSQSGHNTVSWYQQALGQGPQFIFQYYREEENGRGNFPPRFSGLQFPNYSSELNVNALELDDSALYLCASTPAGASDTEAFFGQGTRLTVV.

The rearrangement links TRBV18 to TRBJ2-7; 7 bases fit TRBD1. V shed 2 bases, J shed 3 bases, and the junction held 4 bases outside the gene matches. Germline V gives CDR1 KGHSH, CDR2 LQKENI. The length of the CDR3 is 14 residues. CDR3 protein: CASSPNDRDYEQYF. CDR3 coding DNA: TGTGCCAGCTCACCAAACGACAGGGACTACGAGCAGTACTTC.

As concerns this clone: Other DNA sequences in the sample encode the same CDR3. The CDR3 sequence: CASSLVGYGYTF. The CDR3 nucleotides read TGTGCCAGCAGCTTAGTAGGCTATGGCTACACCTTC. The rearrangement uses TRBV7-2 and TRBJ1-2; the D is unclear. V lost 1 base and J lost 4, with 4 bases in between. CDR1 and CDR2 from the germline V gene are SGHTA and FQGNSA. The CDR3 totals 12 residues.

The chain couples TRBV20-1 to TRBJ2-1; D perhaps matches TRBD2 (7 bases). The V end lost 3 bases, the J end lost 9 bases, and 12 bases lay between the germline ends. CDR3 length: 12 residues. Germline loops: CDR1 DFQATT, CDR2 SNEGSKA (reference sequence). CDR3 region: CSASRGATEQFF. CDR3 DNA: TGCAGTGCTAGTCGGGGGGCTACTGAGCAGTTCTTC.

The rearrangement links TRBV4-1 to TRBJ1-2; unclear D gene. Trimming stripped 4 bases from V and 5 bases from J, with 14 bases between. Germline lookup yields CDR1 MGHRA and CDR2 YSYEKL. This CDR3 has 14 residues. The CDR3 reads CASSPIGSSYGYTF. CDR3 nucleotide sequence: TGCGCCAGCAGCCCGATTGGGTCTAGTTATGGCTACACCTTC.

The gene calls are TRBV24-1 and TRBJ2-7, with 7 bases that match TRBD1. J lost 0 bases, V lost 3 bases, and 7 bases had no gene match. This CDR3 contains 16 residues. Germline V CDR1 and CDR2: KGHDR, SFDVKD. CDR3 amino acids: CATSDTGQALSYEQYF. The CDR3 DNA reads as TGTGCCACCAGTGATACCGGACAGGCCCTCTCCTACGAGCAGTACTTC.

The table lists this clone with a count of one. The rearrangement joins TRBV7-9 to TRBJ1-1; 8 bases agree with TRBD1. The V and J ends lost 5 bases and 1 base, in that order; junction bases with no gene match: 3. This CDR3 contains 14 residues. Germline loops: CDR1 SEHNR, CDR2 FQNEAQ (reference sequence). As DNA, the CDR3 is TGTGCCAGCAGCCATGGACAGGGGAACACTGAAGCTTTCTTT. Its translation is CASSHGQGNTEAFF. The complete variable domain, with remaining parts taken from reference TRBV7-9 and TRBJ1-1, reads DTGVSQNPRHKITKRGQNVTFRCDPISEHNRLYWYRQTLGQGPEFLTYFQNEAQLEKSRLLSDRFSAERPKGSFSTLEIQRTEQGDSAMYLCASSHGQGNTEAFFGQGTRLTVV.

This clone was counted only a few times. CDR3 sequence: CASSLTWDSNQPQHF. CDR3 bases: TGTGCCAGCAGTTTAACTTGGGATAGCAATCAGCCCCAGCATTTT. The chain couples TRBV27 to TRBJ1-5; D remains ambiguous. CDR1 and CDR2 (germline): MNHEY, SMNVEV (reference sequence). Trimming left V 2 bases short and J 0 bases short, with 8 bases between. The CDR3 consists of 15 residues.

The V and J genes are TRBV19 and TRBJ1-2; TRBD1 might be the D (5 bases). Germline values: CDR1 LNHDA, CDR2 SQIVND (reference sequence). Trimming removed 7 bases at V and 4 bases at J, with 10 bases between. The CDR3 extends over 12 amino acids. The CDR3, as DNA: TGTGCCAGTAAAGGCAGGGCCTATGGCTACACCTTC. Its protein product is CASKGRAYGYTF.

V and J are TRBV12-3 or TRBV12-4 and TRBJ2-7; D is uncertain. The CDR3 is made up of 13 amino acids. Trimming stripped 6 bases from V and 1 base from J, with 10 bases between. The CDR3 sequence: CASRLTVSYEQYF. The CDR3 DNA sequence: TGTGCCAGCAGGCTTACCGTTTCCTACGAGCAGTACTTC.

This sequence joins TRBV7-2 and TRBJ2-7, with D possibly being TRBD1 (6 bases). The germline V and J ends were trimmed by 5 bases and 2 bases, with 16 bases remaining between them. This CDR3 is 15 amino acids long. Germline V gene sequence: CDR1 SGHTA, CDR2 FQGNSA. Here the CDR3 DNA reads TGTGCCAGCAGCGCCGACCGGACAGCCCCCTACGAGCAGTACTTC. Residues: CASSADRTAPYEQYF.

The CDR3 coding sequence is TGTGCCAGCAGCCAAGTGGGGGGTGGTGAAAAACTGTTTTTT. Translated, it gives CASSQVGGGEKLFF. The J gene is TRBJ1-4, the V gene TRBV4-2; a possible D gene is TRBD1 (5 bases). Deletions cut 1 base from V and 7 bases from J, with 10 bases between. CDR1 and CDR2 from the germline V gene are LGHNA and YNFKEQ. This CDR3 has 14 residues.

CDR3 in DNA: TGTGCCAGCAGCTTAGCGGGGGACGGACTTAATGAGCAGTTCTTC. Its translation is CASSLAGDGLNEQFF. The chain has TRBV7-2 and TRBJ2-1; D tentatively fits TRBD1 or TRBD2 (5 bases each). Germline assignment: CDR1 SGHTA and CDR2 FQGNSA. The CDR3 is 15 residues long. Trimming took off 0 bases at V and 7 bases at J, with 13 bases between the two ends.

This clone has just one count. This chain uses TRBV11-2 with TRBJ2-1, with D possibly matching TRBD1 (6 bases). The CDR3 extends over 14 amino acids. V was cut by 5 bases and J by 5 bases, with 13 bases left in between. Germline V CDR1 and CDR2: SGHAT, FQNNGV. The DNA of the CDR3 is TGTGCCAGCAGCGGGGGCTACGGTAACAATGAGCAGTTCTTC. Translated: CASSGGYGNNEQFF.

V and J are TRBV3-1 (or the pseudogene TRBV3-2) and TRBJ2-3; D remains ambiguous. Germline values: CDR1 LGHDT, CDR2 YNNKEL (reference sequence). CDR3 size: 13 residues. Trimming shortened V by 4 bases and J by 2 bases, and 7 bases separated the two germline ends. CDR3 in amino acids: CASSPWSTDTQYF. CDR3 in DNA: TGTGCCAGCAGCCCGTGGTCCACAGATACGCAGTATTTT.

Here the CDR3 reads CASSLRGGIGNTIYF. DNA for the CDR3: TGTGCCAGCAGCTTAAGGGGCGGGATAGGAAACACCATATATTTT. V and J are TRBV7-2 and TRBJ1-3; D is perhaps TRBD1 (5 bases). V was trimmed by 2 bases and J by 4 bases, leaving 12 bases between them. CDR1 is SGHTA, CDR2 FQGNSA, per germline. This CDR3 region has 15 residues.

The chain has TRBV27 and TRBJ1-5; no clear D gene. V was shortened by 1 base and J by 6 bases, with 4 bases between the two germline ends. CDR1 is MNHEY, CDR2 SMNVEV, per germline (reference sequence). This CDR3 is built from 12 residues. The CDR3 sequence is CASSLLGQPQHF. The CDR3 nucleotides are TGTGCCAGCAGTTTATTGGGTCAGCCCCAGCATTTT.

This chain uses TRBV2 with TRBJ1-5; TRBD1 is a possible D gene (6 bases). Trimming cost V 4 bases and J 6 bases, with 16 bases left between them. Germline lookup yields CDR1 SNHLY and CDR2 FYNNEI. The CDR3 totals 15 residues. The CDR3 sequence is CASSAQGRVGQPQHF. CDR3 in DNA: TGTGCCAGCAGTGCACAGGGAAGGGTCGGTCAGCCCCAGCATTTT.

The gene calls are TRBV2 and TRBJ1-1; D ambiguous. Trimming took off 4 bases at V and 1 base at J, with 10 bases between the two ends. The CDR3 is 14 residues long. CDR1 SNHLY and CDR2 FYNNEI come from the germline V gene. Here the CDR3 reads CASSVETSNTEAFF. CDR3 nucleotides: TGTGCCAGCAGTGTAGAGACATCGAACACTGAAGCTTTCTTT.